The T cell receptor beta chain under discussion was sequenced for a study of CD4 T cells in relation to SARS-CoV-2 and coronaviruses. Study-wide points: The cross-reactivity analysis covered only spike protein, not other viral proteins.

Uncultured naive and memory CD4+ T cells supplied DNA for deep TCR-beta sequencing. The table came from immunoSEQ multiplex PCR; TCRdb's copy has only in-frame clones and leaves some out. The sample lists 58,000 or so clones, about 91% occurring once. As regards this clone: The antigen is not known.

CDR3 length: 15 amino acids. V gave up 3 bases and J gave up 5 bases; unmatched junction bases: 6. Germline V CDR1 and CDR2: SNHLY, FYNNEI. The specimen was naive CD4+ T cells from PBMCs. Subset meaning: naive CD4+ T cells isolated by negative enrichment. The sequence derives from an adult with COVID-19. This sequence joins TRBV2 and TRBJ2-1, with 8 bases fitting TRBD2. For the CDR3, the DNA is TGTGCCAGCAGTGAGTTAGCGGGGAAAAACAATGAGCAGTTCTTC. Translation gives CASSELAGKNNEQFF. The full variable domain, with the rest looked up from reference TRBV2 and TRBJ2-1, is EPEVTQTPSHQVTQMGQEVILRCVPISNHLYFYWYRQILGQKVEFLVSFYNNEISEKSEIFDDQFSVERPDGSNFTLKIRSTKLEDSAMYFCASSELAGKNNEQFFGPGTRLTVL.